One sample yielded the 31 T cell receptor beta chains listed below, sequenced in a study of cytomegalovirus exposure and HLA in healthy donors. The PCR made use of 60 Vbeta and 13 Jbeta primers. Libraries were prepared by immunoSEQ multiplex PCR; TCRdb keeps only in-frame clonotypes and omits some of them. In the table there are over 250,000 clones, roughly two thirds of which are singletons. Sequenced sample: PBMCs. The origin of the receptors is a female donor in good health and CMV-seronegative.

Comments on this clone: At one end, the junction sequence differs from germline, possibly due to a read error. The chain employs TRBV7-9 and TRBJ2-7; TRBD2 is a possible D gene (5 bases). Per the germline V gene, CDR1 is SEHNR and CDR2 is FQNEAQ (reference sequence). The CDR3 runs 11 residues. The CDR3 loop reads CSSSGTYEQYF. The CDR3 coding sequence is TGTTCCAGCAGCGGCACCTACGAGCAGTACTTC.

This chain links TRBV27 with TRBJ2-1, with D possibly matching TRBD2 (5 bases). From germline, CDR1 is MNHEY and CDR2 SMNVEV (reference sequence). V lost 1 base and J lost 5, with 21 bases in between. The CDR3 spans 18 residues. The CDR3, as DNA: TGTGCCAGCAGTTTATACCCGCCAGACTACCAAATAAACAATGAGCAGTTCTTC. Protein sequence: CASSLYPPDYQINNEQFF.

V and J are TRBV7-9 and TRBJ2-7; TRBD2 might be the D (6 bases). V lost 2 bases to trimming and J lost 6 bases, with 11 bases between them. Germline lookup yields CDR1 SEHNR and CDR2 FQNEAQ (reference sequence). The CDR3 has 13 residues. The CDR3 spells CASSLSLASEQYF. The CDR3 bases are TGTGCCAGCAGCTTATCCCTAGCGAGCGAGCAGTACTTC.

This clone has only one observation. The chain carries TRBV4-1 and TRBJ2-5; no reliable D call. With 0 bases removed from V and 5 bases from J, the gap between germline ends came to 13 bases. CDR3 size: 15 residues. From germline, CDR1 is MGHRA and CDR2 YSYEKL. In DNA form, the CDR3 reads TGCGCCAGCAGCCAAGAGGCAACCCAGAGGGAGACCCAGTACTTC. Amino acids: CASSQEATQRETQYF.

This chain links TRBV28 with TRBJ2-7, with D perhaps TRBD2 (6 bases). Germline CDR1 MDHEN, CDR2 SYDVKM. V lost 8 bases to trimming and J lost 7 bases, with 18 bases between them. The CDR3 is made up of 13 amino acids. The CDR3 reads CASGGWSYDEQYF. DNA for the CDR3: TGTGCCAGCGGGGGGTGGAGCTACGATGAGCAGTACTTC.

The chain has TRBV6-1 and TRBJ2-7, with 7 bases that match TRBD2. CDR3 size: 15 residues. From germline, CDR1 is MNHNS and CDR2 SASEGT. J gave up 5 bases and V 4 bases, and 11 bases lay outside the gene matches. The chain's CDR3 is CASSAESGTIDEQYF. The CDR3 DNA is TGTGCCAGCAGTGCCGAGTCCGGGACTATCGACGAGCAGTACTTC.

The chain carries TRBV5-8 and TRBJ2-7; maybe TRBD1 (6 bases). This CDR3 region has 15 residues. The germline V gene has CDR1 SGHTS and CDR2 YDEGEE. Between the trimmed V and J ends, which lost 4 bases and 4 bases, there was a span of 18 bases. The CDR3 DNA is TGTGCCAGCAGCCGCCGGGACACGGATCCTTACGAGCAGTACTTC. It specifies CASSRRDTDPYEQYF.

V gene TRBV7-8 combines with J gene TRBJ2-1; 9 nucleotides agree with TRBD2. The CDR3 sequence is 17 residues long. Germline assignment: CDR1 SGHVS and CDR2 FQNEAQ. The ends lost 4 bases at V and 3 bases at J; junction bases unmatched: 10. CDR3 loop: CASSSQTSGSIYNEQFF. CDR3 nucleotide sequence: TGTGCCAGCAGCTCCCAGACTAGCGGAAGCATCTACAATGAGCAGTTCTTC.

A few counts support this clone. The chain joins TRBV18 to TRBJ1-3; 10 bases agree with TRBD1. From germline, CDR1 is KGHSH and CDR2 LQKENI. J was trimmed by 0 bases and V by 4 bases; bases with no gene match: 6. CDR3 size: 17 residues. This CDR3 reads CASSRGTGETSGNTIYF. The CDR3 DNA is TGTGCCAGCTCACGGGGGACAGGGGAAACCTCTGGAAACACCATATATTTT.

This clone was picked up a small number of times. This chain connects TRBV5-6 to TRBJ2-1; D uncertain. Trimming pared 0 bases from V and 3 bases from J, leaving 7 bases between. CDR1 is SGHDT, CDR2 YYEEEE, per germline. The CDR3 is 14 amino acids. The CDR3 sequence is CASSLERFYNEQFF. The CDR3 DNA reads TGTGCCAGCAGCTTGGAGAGATTCTACAATGAGCAGTTCTTC.

This clone was seen a handful of times. This chain joins TRBV11-3 and TRBJ2-7; 10 bases line up with TRBD2. Per germline, CDR1 SGHNT and CDR2 YENEEA. The V gene end was trimmed by 4 bases and the J gene end by 1 base; junction bases not matched to a gene: 4. CDR3 size: 15 residues. CDR3 sequence reads: CASSSRTSGSYEQYF. The CDR3, as DNA: TGTGCCAGCAGCTCCCGGACTAGCGGTTCCTACGAGCAGTACTTC.

This chain connects TRBV6-5 to TRBJ2-7, with D hard to call. The CDR3 contains 15 residues. Germline lookup yields CDR1 MNHEY and CDR2 SVGAGI. V was cut by 7 bases and J by 0 bases, with 16 bases left in between. CDR3 protein: CASKETLGDSYEQYF. The CDR3 DNA is TGTGCCAGCAAAGAAACTCTGGGCGACTCCTACGAGCAGTACTTC.

This chain uses TRBV21-1 with TRBJ2-1; the DNA was not compared with TRBD1, the D call given in the table. TRBV21-1 is shown as a pseudogene. There are 15 residues in the CDR3. This CDR3 reads CASSKPSPPSNEQFF. Written as DNA, the CDR3 is TGTGCCAGCAGCAAACCTTCCCCCCCCAGCAATGAGCAGTTCTTC.

This chain links TRBV5-4 with TRBJ1-1, with D uncertain. Germline CDR1 and CDR2: SGHNT and YYREEE (reference sequence). The CDR3 has 12 residues. Trimming took off 3 bases at V and 7 bases at J, with 10 bases between the two ends. CDR3 amino acids: CASSSSRSEAFF. CDR3 nucleotides: TGTGCCAGCAGCTCGTCTCGGAGTGAAGCTTTCTTT.

This chain uses TRBV6-1 with TRBJ1-4; D not resolved. This CDR3 spans 13 amino acids. Germline V gene sequence: CDR1 MNHNS, CDR2 SASEGT. V shed 11 bases and J shed 4 bases, with 14 bases lying between them. CDR3 coding DNA: TGTGCCGGCCAACAGTTCCTTAATGAAAAACTGTTTTTT. Amino acids: CAGQQFLNEKLFF.

V is TRBV28 and J is TRBJ1-2; D might be TRBD1 (5 bases). The CDR3 totals 15 residues. Germline lookup yields CDR1 MDHEN and CDR2 SYDVKM. The germline V and J ends were trimmed by 7 bases and 4 bases, with 19 bases remaining between them. The CDR3 nucleotides read TGTGCCAGCAATTCGGAGGGAGACAGACTCTATGGCTACACCTTC. Amino acid sequence: CASNSEGDRLYGYTF.

Remarks on this clone: Other DNA sequences from this sample encode an identical CDR3 as well. The chain employs TRBV6-4 and TRBJ2-3; D remains ambiguous. The CDR3 is 14 amino acids. Germline CDR1 is MRHNA and CDR2 is SNTAGT. The ends were cut back, 0 bases at V and 5 bases at J, with 9 bases in the middle. This CDR3 is CASSDSGRGDTQYF. Written as DNA, the CDR3 is TGTGCCAGCAGTGACTCTGGAAGAGGAGATACGCAGTATTTT.

The chain combines TRBV11-3 with TRBJ2-5; 7 bases map to TRBD2. This CDR3 is built from 18 residues. The germline gives CDR1 SGHNT, CDR2 YENEEA. V dropped 0 bases and J dropped 2; count of bases not matched to a gene: 12. The CDR3 loop is CASSLDGWSSGIQETQYF. The CDR3 bases are TGTGCCAGCAGCTTAGACGGGTGGTCTAGCGGTATACAAGAGACCCAGTACTTC.

V is TRBV5-5 and J is TRBJ2-1; 12 bases agree with TRBD2. The CDR3 has 15 residues. V lost 4 bases, J lost 8 bases, and 7 bases stayed unmatched. The V gene's germline CDR1 is SGHKS and CDR2 YYEKEE (reference sequence). For the CDR3, the DNA is TGTGCCAGCAGCCCGCGACTAGCGGGAGATCATGAGCAGTTCTTC. Amino acid sequence: CASSPRLAGDHEQFF.

The V gene is TRBV28, the J gene TRBJ1-1; 10 bases line up with TRBD1. There are 15 residues in the CDR3. V was clipped by 6 bases and J by 9 bases; unmatched bases: 13. The germline V gene has CDR1 MDHEN and CDR2 SYDVKM. The CDR3, as DNA: TGTGCCAGCAGGCCCATGACAGGGGGCATTCCACAAGCTTTCTTT. Translation gives CASRPMTGGIPQAFF.

CDR3 residues: CASSLTGLNSYEQYF. CDR3 nucleotide sequence: TGTGCCAGCAGTTTAACAGGCCTTAATTCCTACGAGCAGTACTTC. This chain uses TRBV27 with TRBJ2-7, with a possible D match to TRBD1 (5 bases). Trimming cost V 2 bases and J 1 base, with 12 bases left between them. The CDR3 has 15 amino acids. The germline V gene encodes CDR1 MNHEY and CDR2 SMNVEV (reference sequence).

The chain combines TRBV4-2 with TRBJ2-1, with a weak D call TRBD2 (6 bases). This CDR3 has 17 amino acids. Germline V gene lookup returns CDR1 LGHNA and CDR2 YNFKEQ. V was cut by 4 bases and J by 4 bases, with 20 bases left in between. CDR3 in amino acids: CASSPGWGEAGYNEQFF. CDR3 DNA: TGTGCCAGCAGCCCCGGATGGGGGGAGGCGGGGTACAATGAGCAGTTCTTC.

The rearrangement uses TRBV27 and TRBJ2-7; 9 bases fit TRBD1. After removal of 2 bases from V and 2 bases from J, the junction contained 4 bases not matched to a gene. The V gene's germline CDR1 is MNHEY and CDR2 SMNVEV (reference sequence). The CDR3 contains 15 residues. The chain's CDR3 is CASSLGTGLPYEQYF. CDR3 sequence (DNA): TGTGCCAGCAGTTTAGGGACAGGGCTGCCCTACGAGCAGTACTTC.

The chain joins TRBV5-1 to TRBJ1-5; D is uncertain. This CDR3 is 17 amino acids long. Trimming took 6 bases from V and 4 from J, leaving 23 bases between them. Germline assignment: CDR1 SGHRS and CDR2 YFSETQ. CDR3 sequence: CASKMGRENGDNQPQHF. DNA of the CDR3: TGCGCCAGCAAAATGGGTAGGGAGAATGGGGATAATCAGCCCCAGCATTTT.

The chain is built from TRBV10-3 and TRBJ2-1, with D perhaps matching TRBD2 (5 bases). Germline V gene lookup returns CDR1 ENHRY and CDR2 SYGVKD. The CDR3 sequence is 15 residues long. V lost 4 bases to trimming and J lost 2 bases, with 12 bases between them. In DNA, the CDR3 is TGTGCCATCAGTGTGGGGAGAGGCACCTACAATGAGCAGTTCTTC. Translation gives CAISVGRGTYNEQFF.

This clone came up a few times. The sample has other DNA sequences that encode this CDR3 too. This chain connects TRBV19 to TRBJ2-7, with 7 bases fitting TRBD2. V was clipped by 6 bases and J by 4 bases; unmatched bases: 9. The CDR3 length is 14 residues. From germline, CDR1 is LNHDA and CDR2 SQIVND (reference sequence). CDR3 protein: CASSSPGGSYEQYF. CDR3 bases: TGTGCCAGTAGCAGTCCAGGCGGGAGTTACGAGCAGTACTTC. The variable domain in full, completed from reference TRBV19 and TRBJ2-7, reads DGGITQSPKYLFRKEGQNVTLSCEQNLNHDAMYWYRQDPGQGLRLIYYSQIVNDFQKGDIAEGYSVSREKKESFPLTVTSAQKNPTAFYLCASSSPGGSYEQYFGPGTRLTVT.

This chain joins TRBV29-1 and TRBJ1-1, with a tentative D call TRBD1 (5 bases). Trimming pared 6 bases from V and 1 base from J, leaving 15 bases between. The CDR3 has 14 amino acids. CDR1 and CDR2 (germline): SQVTM, ANQGSEA. CDR3 sequence reads: CSVGARGGNTEAFF. DNA for the CDR3: TGCAGCGTCGGCGCCCGGGGGGGGAACACTGAAGCTTTCTTT.

This sequence joins TRBV6-6 and TRBJ1-1; no clear D. The V and J ends lost 6 bases and 6 bases respectively, with 17 bases between them. Per germline, CDR1 MNHNY and CDR2 SVGAGI (reference sequence). The CDR3 is 14 residues long. Written as DNA, the CDR3 is TGTGCCAGCAGGCCCGCAGGAGGGAGCCCTGAAGCTTTCTTT. Protein: CASRPAGGSPEAFF.

The chain employs TRBV28 and TRBJ1-2; D call uncertain. V was cut by 2 bases and J by 5 bases, with 12 bases left in between. The CDR3 is made up of 14 amino acids. CDR1 is MDHEN and CDR2 is SYDVKM in the germline V gene. The CDR3 loop is CASSLEADTYGYTF. CDR3 in DNA: TGTGCCAGCAGTTTAGAAGCAGACACTTATGGCTACACCTTC.

The gene calls are TRBV6-6 and TRBJ1-5; 9 bases agree with TRBD1. The CDR3 covers 15 residues. CDR1 is MNHNY and CDR2 is SVGAGI in the germline V gene (reference sequence). The junction had 6 bases not matched to a gene; V was cut back by 5 bases and J by 4 bases. CDR3 sequence reads: CASSPDRGNNQPQHF. The CDR3 DNA reads as TGTGCCAGCAGTCCCGACAGGGGGAATAATCAGCCCCAGCATTTT.

The rearrangement uses TRBV4-1 and TRBJ1-6; TRBD1 aligns across 8 bases. The CDR3 runs to 16 residues. Looked up from germline, CDR1 is MGHRA and CDR2 is YSYEKL. With 0 bases clipped from V and 9 bases from J, the junction kept 7 bases outside the gene matches. The CDR3 loop reads CASSQDQDRAISPLHF. CDR3 coding DNA: TGCGCCAGCAGCCAAGATCAGGACAGGGCCATTTCACCCCTCCACTTT.